This entry concerns a single T cell receptor beta chain. The data were taken from a study of shared clonotypes between healthy human individuals. Sequencing used immunoSEQ multiplex PCR; TCRdb keeps in-frame clones, though not all of them. The table shows a few million clones, with 80% to 95% occurring only once. This CDR3 spans 12 amino acids. The V gene's germline CDR1 is MGHRA and CDR2 YSYEKL. Trimming shortened V by 0 bases and J by 8 bases, and 6 bases separated the two germline ends. Sequences were obtained from naive CD4+ T cells from PBMCs. Regarding subset: CD45RA+ positively selected. The sequence derives from a man aged 18 to 35 in good health. Some clones in this sample may be carry-over from other donors' samples. The genes are TRBV4-1 and TRBJ2-3; D not resolved. Here the CDR3 DNA reads TGCGCCAGCAGCCAAGAGAGAACTACGCAGTATTTT. Encoded protein: CASSQERTTQYF.